This is a list of T cell receptor beta chains from one sample in a study of response to subunit inactivated influenza vaccine. TCRdb passed the RT-PCR reads through MiXCR, listing each CDR3 protein once. The data show about 780,000 distinct CDR3 sequences, with approximately 17% seen just once and 11% held by the top ten. The sample consisted of PBMCs from blood, taken around 5 days after vaccination. These TCRs come from a man aged 50 to 59 who received an inactivated influenza vaccine. Each CDR3 is given with its conserved first and last residue. D genes are given only for firm matches. Clone size is not always given. Where it is, it says once, few, many or a class for expanded clones.

TRBV25-1	TRBD2	TRBJ2-1	NA	TGTGCCAGCAGTGCCACTCCGGGACTAGCGAGCCGAACCTCCTACAATGAGCAGTTCTTC	CASSATPGLASRTSYNEQFF
TRBV5-1	TRBD2	TRBJ2-3	NA	TGCGCCAGCAGCGGGGGACTAGCGGGAGAAAGGGAAACAGATACGCAGTATTTT	CASSGGLAGERETDTQYF
TRBV6-1	TRBD1	TRBJ1-2	NA	TGTGCCAGCACCTCCCGGGACAGGGGTAGAGGGGTTGGCTACACCTTC	CASTSRDRGRGVGYTF
TRBV7-8	NA	TRBJ1-1	few	TGTGCCAGCAGCTCGGGGGTAGAAGCTTTCTTT	CASSSGVEAFF
TRBV10-3	TRBD2	TRBJ2-7	few	TGTGCCATCAGGGCAATTAGCGGGAGCAGCTCCTACGAGCAGTACTTC	CAIRAISGSSSYEQYF
TRBV5-1	TRBD1	TRBJ2-7	many	TGCGCCAGCAGCGTGGGACAGGATTACGAGCAGTACTTC	CASSVGQDYEQYF
TRBV5-1	TRBD2	TRBJ2-1	NA	TGCGCCAGCAGCTTGGTACTAGCGGGGACACCCTACAATGAGCAGTTCTTC	CASSLVLAGTPYNEQFF
TRBV20-1	NA	TRBJ2-7	few	TGCAGTGCTAGGGGCGTGGAGGGGGGACTTTACGAGCAGTACTTC	CSARGVEGGLYEQYF
TRBV28	NA	TRBJ1-2	NA	TGTGCCAGCAGTTTGCGGTTAAGCGACTATGGCTACACCTTC	CASSLRLSDYGYTF
TRBV7-6	NA	TRBJ2-7	many	TGTGCCAGCAGTTTAAGCCTATCCTACGAGCAGTACTTC	CASSLSLSYEQYF
TRBV7-8	NA	TRBJ2-5	NA	TGTGCCAGCAGCCCCGCCGGGGGAATAGTCCGGACCCAGTACTTC	CASSPAGGIVRTQYF
TRBV5-1	NA	TRBJ2-1	NA	TGCGCCAGCAGCTCCTCTTTGTACAATGAGCAGTTCTTC	CASSSSLYNEQFF
TRBV20-1	NA	TRBJ2-7	few	TGCAGTGCCGGCGAGCAGTACTTC	CSAGEQYF
TRBV18	NA	TRBJ2-3	NA	TGTGCCAGCTCACAGGCCCGAACGGACGCAGATACGCAGTATTTT	CASSQARTDADTQYF
TRBV4-2	NA	TRBJ2-5	few	TGTGCCAGCAGCCAGGGTAACCACGGACCCCAAGAGACCCAGTACTTC	CASSQGNHGPQETQYF
TRBV30	NA	TRBJ2-3	few	TGTGCCTGGATTCCGGCGAACACAGATACGCAGTATTTT	CAWIPANTDTQYF
TRBV20-1	TRBD2	TRBJ2-1	NA	TGCAGTGCAGGCCCCTACCGGGGTAGCGGGGGGGTAGCCTACAATGAGCAGTTCTTC	CSAGPYRGSGGVAYNEQFF
TRBV7-2	NA	TRBJ1-1	NA	TGTGCCAGCAGCTTAGGACCGGGGCCGAACACTGAAGCTTTCTTT	CASSLGPGPNTEAFF
TRBV6-1	TRBD1	TRBJ2-1	few	TGTGCCAGCAGTGCCCTACAGTCCAGGGGGACGGATGAGCAGTTCTTC	CASSALQSRGTDEQFF
TRBV9	NA	TRBJ2-2	many	TGTGCCAGCAGCGTAGAATCGGCCGGGGAGCTGTTTTTT	CASSVESAGELFF
TRBV6-2/TRBV6-3	TRBD2	TRBJ2-3	NA	TGTGCCAGCACCAAGGACACTCGAGGACTAGCGGGAGGACGGAGAGCAGATACGCAGTATTTT	CASTKDTRGLAGGRRADTQYF
TRBV6-1	NA	TRBJ2-7	many	TGTGCCAGCAGTAAAGGGGACGCGGAGGAGCAGTACTTC	CASSKGDAEEQYF
TRBV4-3	NA	TRBJ2-5	few	TGCGCCAGCAGCCTCCACCTTCAAGAGACCCAGTACTTC	CASSLHLQETQYF
TRBV5-4	TRBD2	TRBJ2-1	NA	TGTGCCAGCAGCTTGGGGGTAGCGGGAGTCAGTGAGCAGTTCTTC	CASSLGVAGVSEQFF
TRBV20-1	TRBD2	TRBJ2-1	few	TGCAGTGCTAGAGGGGGGTCGCGCGGTAGCGGGAGATACAATGAGCAGTTCTTC	CSARGGSRGSGRYNEQFF
TRBV6-5	NA	TRBJ1-4	NA	TGTGCCAGCAGTTCCGACGGACCGATTAATGAAAAACTGTTTTTT	CASSSDGPINEKLFF
TRBV6-2/TRBV6-3	TRBD2	TRBJ2-1	few	TGTGCCAGCAGGGGACTAGCTACCCACAATGAGCAGTTCTTC	CASRGLATHNEQFF
TRBV3-1	NA	TRBJ2-1	few	TGTGCCAGCAGCCTAAGAGGGGCCAGGGGACGCAATGAGCAGTTCTTC	CASSLRGARGRNEQFF
TRBV5-1	NA	TRBJ1-6	many	TGCGCCAGCAGCTTGGCACAGAGCTCCTATAATTCACCCCTCCACTTT	CASSLAQSSYNSPLHF
TRBV4-1	NA	TRBJ2-5	NA	TGCGCCAGCAGCCCGGGGCCGGGCCAAGAGACCCAGTACTTC	CASSPGPGQETQYF
TRBV6-1	TRBD2	TRBJ2-1	NA	TGTGCCAGCAGTCATAGCCCAGCGGGAGCCCGCGATGAGCAGTTCTTC	CASSHSPAGARDEQFF
TRBV15	TRBD2	TRBJ2-1	NA	TGTGCCACCAGCAGACTAGCGGGAGGGGGGAATGAGCAGTTCTTC	CATSRLAGGGNEQFF
TRBV20-1	NA	TRBJ1-2	few	TGCAGTGCCCCGCGACCCTATAGATTCTATGGCTACACCTTC	CSAPRPYRFYGYTF
TRBV3-1	TRBD2	TRBJ2-1	NA	TGTGCCAGCAGCCAAGTGAGCGGGGGCCCCTCCTACAATGAGCAGTTCTTC	CASSQVSGGPSYNEQFF
TRBV20-1	NA	TRBJ2-2	NA	TGCAGTGCTAGAGAGGCCAAAAGAACCGGGGAGCTGTTTTTT	CSAREAKRTGELFF
TRBV7-2	NA	TRBJ2-2	many	TGTGCCAGCAGCCTATGGGGACAGAACACCGGGGAGCTGTTTTTT	CASSLWGQNTGELFF
TRBV21-1	NA	TRBJ2-1	few	TGTGCCAGCAGCACTCTAGGAGGGACCCCTCAGTTCTTC	CASSTLGGTPQFF
TRBV9	TRBD2	TRBJ2-1	many	TGTGCCAGCAGCGCGGCGCGGGGGGCTTTGGACAATGAGCAGTTCTTC	CASSAARGALDNEQFF
TRBV29-1	TRBD1	TRBJ2-5	NA	TGCAGCGTTGAGCGCAGGGGGCCACAAGAGACCCAGTACTTC	CSVERRGPQETQYF
TRBV5-1	NA	TRBJ2-1	many	TGCGCCAGCAGCTTGATGGTCGGGCGGGCGAGCTCCTACAATGAGCAGTTCTTC	CASSLMVGRASSYNEQFF
TRBV5-1	NA	TRBJ2-3	NA	TGCGCCAGCAGCTTTGAGCCCTCCTCGGGCACAGATACGCAGTATTTT	CASSFEPSSGTDTQYF
TRBV24-1	NA	TRBJ1-1	few	TGTGCCACCAGTGATTTGTCATACACTGAAGCTTTCTTT	CATSDLSYTEAFF
TRBV7-9	TRBD1	TRBJ2-7	NA	TGTGCCAGCAGCGCAGGATTTAGGACAGGGGGGCTGGTCGAGCAGTACTTC	CASSAGFRTGGLVEQYF
TRBV7-2	NA	TRBJ1-3	NA	TGTGCCAGCAGCTTTTTTGGAAACACCATATATTTT	CASSFFGNTIYF
TRBV30	NA	TRBJ2-4	NA	TGTGCCTGGAGTGTACTAGCCGTAGGGGGGGGGACTTGGAACATTCAGTACTTC	CAWSVLAVGGGTWNIQYF
TRBV11-1	NA	TRBJ2-2	NA	TGTGCCAGCAGCTTAAACTTGGCGGGGGCCCTCGTATCCGGGGAGCTGTTTTTT	CASSLNLAGALVSGELFF
TRBV20-1	NA	TRBJ1-5	NA	TGCAGTGCTAGAGAAGGACCGGACCGCCAGCCCCAGCATTTT	CSAREGPDRQPQHF
TRBV6-2/TRBV6-3	TRBD2	TRBJ2-7	NA	TGTGCCAGCAGCAGCGGACAGTACCCCAGCATCCGCGGGAGGTTCTACGAGCAGTACTTC	CASSSGQYPSIRGRFYEQYF
TRBV12-3/TRBV12-4	NA	TRBJ2-7	NA	TGTGCCAGCAGTTTGGGGCTCTTAAGAAGGCAGCAGTACTTC	CASSLGLLRRQQYF
TRBV7-9	NA	TRBJ1-3	NA	TGTGCCAGCAGCCCAGAGACAGGAACTTACACCATATATTTT	CASSPETGTYTIYF
TRBV7-2	TRBD2	TRBJ2-7	once	TGTGCCAGCAGCTTATTTAGCGGGAAAACCGACGAGCAGTACTTC	CASSLFSGKTDEQYF
TRBV24-1	TRBD2	TRBJ2-1	NA	TGTGCCACCAGTGATGGACTAGCGGGAGAAACGAGGGAGCAGTTCTTC	CATSDGLAGETREQFF